This T cell receptor (beta chain) was documented in a study of OX40 agonist ivuxolimab in advanced cancers. As for the study in general: People who had prior anti-PD-1, anti-PD-L1 or anti-CTLA-4 therapy could take part, and approximately 44% had some.

Notes on the study in general: Expanded peripheral T-cell antigen specificity went undetermined. Clonal expansion from baseline to week 6 occurred in both CD4+ and CD8+ T cells.

The data were produced by immunoSEQ multiplex PCR, yet TCRdb's version contains in-frame clones alone and is incomplete. The sample contains about 50,000 clones, around 90% of which appear only once. Notes on this clone: Its antigen remains unknown.

The sequencing used CD4+ or CD8+ T cells sorted from blood, collected in a trial of the OX40 agonist ivuxolimab. This sequence was found in an adult with an advanced solid tumor such as melanoma, head and neck, liver or kidney cancer.

DNA of the CDR3: TGTGCCAGCAGATCCGGGATGGGAGGAGATACGCAGTATTTT. This gives the protein CASRSGMGGDTQYF. The chain combines TRBV2 with TRBJ2-3, with D perhaps TRBD2 (6 bases). The V and J ends lost 6 bases and 5 bases respectively, with 15 bases between them. The V gene's germline CDR1 is SNHLY and CDR2 FYNNEI. The CDR3 totals 14 residues.